This T cell receptor (beta chain) stems from a study of T-cell reconstitution after alpha-beta-depleted transplantation in children. The study's findings and limits: There were reportedly several hundred expanded graft clones from which alpha-beta T cells came about two months after transplant.

As concerns this clonotype: Its antigen is currently unknown.

The CDR3 has 14 amino acids. Per germline, CDR1 MNHNS and CDR2 SASEGT. Losses at the gene ends were 7 bases for V and 4 bases for J; bases not matched to a gene: 10. Unique molecular identifiers were incorporated during preparation of the TCRbeta library. Using its own MiXCR run on the PCR reads, TCRdb lists one record per CDR3 protein. Here the sample spans about 420,000 distinct CDR3 sequences, around 15% being singletons. This chain connects TRBV6-1 to TRBJ2-7; 7 nucleotides line up with TRBD1. Specimen: PBMCs, mostly from graft donor cells, collected 360 days after TCRalphabeta/CD19-depleted stem cell transplant. This clonotype was obtained from a boy younger than two who had a stem cell transplant for Wiskott-Aldrich syndrome, so the T cells may come from the graft donor. CDR3 nucleotide sequence: TGTGCCAGCAAGAGGGGGCCATACCCATACGAGCAGTACTTC. Its translation is CASKRGPYPYEQYF.